The entry below describes one T cell receptor (beta chain). The data stem from a study of blood T cell repertoires in COVID-19. The wider study: Sites in the United States, Italy and Spain provided acute and convalescent COVID-19 samples. The analysed material was cDNA or gDNA that came from T cells, B-cell-depleted T cells, or PBMCs.

Germline V gene sequence: CDR1 GTSNPN, CDR2 SVGIG (reference sequence). The CDR3 extends over 17 amino acids. V lost 3 bases and J 0 bases, leaving 18 bases between the germline ends. Per the study methods: Amplification of reference gene primers was used by the study to estimate nucleated cell counts. Some clones are missing from TCRdb's copy, which holds only in-frame ones; the method was immunoSEQ multiplex PCR. The V and J calls and clone size are taken from that table; D and trimming were inferred from the DNA. The table includes 200,000 to 250,000 clones, less than 85% detected once. This receptor was taken from a woman between 70 and 85 years old with acute or convalescent COVID-19. This rearrangement joins TRBV30 to TRBJ1-3, with D tentatively TRBD1 (6 bases). The material sequenced was peripheral blood. CDR3 loop: CAWSPQTTGNSGNTIYF. The DNA of the CDR3 is TGTGCCTGGAGCCCCCAGACGACAGGCAACTCTGGAAACACCATATATTTT.